These 27 T cell receptor beta chains were all obtained from the same sample, sequenced in a study of beta chain features in type 1 diabetes. Sequencing targeted expressed TCRB transcripts, as all isolated RNA had been reverse transcribed. Assay used: immunoSEQ multiplex PCR; TCRdb lists only in-frame clones, some missing. Among 200,000 to 300,000 clones, 12% to 15% were seen once, and the ten largest hold about 0.027%. Sequenced sample: naive CD4+ T cells from blood. The source is a woman aged 40-49 years in good health.

The chain employs TRBV4-1 and TRBJ2-3; TRBD2 matches 8 bases. J was trimmed by 3 bases and V by 10 bases; bases with no gene match: 9. Germline values: CDR1 MGHRA, CDR2 YSYEKL. This CDR3 is built from 14 residues. CDR3 nucleotides: TGCGCCACCTCAAGCGGGGGTCTGACAGATACGCAGTATTTT. This codes for CATSSGGLTDTQYF.

This clone was seen more than once but under ten times. This rearrangement joins TRBV5-6 to TRBJ1-2; TRBD1 matches at 9 bases. V was pared by 3 bases and J by 6 bases, with 6 bases of the junction left unmatched. In germline, CDR1 is SGHDT, CDR2 YYEEEE. CDR3 length equals 14 residues. CDR3 nucleotide sequence: TGTGCCAGCAGCTGGGGACAGGGAGCGAATGGCTACACCTTC. This sequence encodes CASSWGQGANGYTF.

CDR3 sequence (DNA): TGTGCCAGCAGCCAAGAACTAGCGGGGGTACCCTACAATGAGCAGTTCTTC. The encoded protein is CASSQELAGVPYNEQFF. This chain uses TRBV4-2 with TRBJ2-1; 11 bases are shared with TRBD2. CDR1 is LGHNA and CDR2 is YNFKEQ in the germline V gene. Germline trimming cut 0 bases from V and 2 bases from J; bases unmatched to any gene: 3. The CDR3 runs to 17 residues.

In this sample, this clone turned up a few times. This chain connects TRBV11-2 to TRBJ2-5, with TRBD2 matching over 8 bases. In germline, CDR1 is SGHAT, CDR2 FQNNGV. The V segment lost 5 bases and the J segment 2 bases; nucleotides outside the gene matches: 7. The CDR3 sequence is 15 residues long. The CDR3 is CASSANSGGQETQYF. CDR3 bases: TGTGCCAGCAGCGCCAACAGCGGGGGACAAGAGACCCAGTACTTC.

This clone turned up a few times. V usage is TRBV2 and J usage is TRBJ1-6; maybe TRBD1 (6 bases). Germline CDR1 is SNHLY and CDR2 is FYNNEI. V lost 5 bases, J lost 10 bases, and 15 bases lay in between. This CDR3 is 14 amino acids long. CDR3: CASSLRSGESPLHF. The DNA of the CDR3 is TGTGCCAGCAGTCTGCGGTCAGGGGAATCACCCCTCCACTTT.

The genes are TRBV6-6 and TRBJ1-1; 7 bases are shared with TRBD1. From germline, CDR1 is MNHNY and CDR2 SVGAGI (reference sequence). V shed 6 bases and J 0 bases; nucleotides not matched to a gene: 10. CDR3 size: 16 residues. CDR3 protein: CASRSLTGSVNTEAFF. CDR3 nucleotides: TGTGCCAGCAGATCACTGACAGGGAGCGTGAACACTGAAGCTTTCTTT.

The genes are TRBV9 and TRBJ2-5, with D maybe TRBD1 (6 bases). CDR1 is SGDLS, CDR2 YYNGEE, per germline. This CDR3 comprises 17 residues. The V end was cut by 1 base, the J end by 5 bases, with 21 bases between. Here the CDR3 reads CASSVLAGTNFRETQYF. In nucleotides, the CDR3 is TGTGCCAGCAGCGTACTGGCCGGGACAAACTTTCGGGAGACCCAGTACTTC.

This rearrangement joins TRBV4-3 to TRBJ1-2, with 10 bases aligning to TRBD1. The ends lost 0 bases at V and 7 bases at J; junction bases unmatched: 8. The CDR3 runs 16 residues. In germline, CDR1 is LGHNA, CDR2 YSLEER. The CDR3 nucleotides are TGCGCCAGCAGCCAAGATCTAGGACAGGGGGAGGCTGGCTACACCTTC. Protein product: CASSQDLGQGEAGYTF.

This clone was picked up a small number of times. The chain carries TRBV15 and TRBJ1-6; 10 nucleotides align to TRBD1. V trimming: 0 bases; J trimming: 2 bases; junction bases outside the gene matches: 4. The CDR3 contains 18 residues. Germline CDR1 is LNHNV and CDR2 is YYDKDF (reference sequence). CDR3 DNA: TGTGCCACCAGCAGAGATCGGACAGGGGGAACCTATAATTCACCCCTCCACTTT. The encoded protein is CATSRDRTGGTYNSPLHF.

V gene TRBV13 combines with J gene TRBJ1-2; possible D gene TRBD1, 5 bases. Trimming removed 4 bases from V and 7 bases from J, with 7 bases in between. The CDR3 runs 11 residues. Germline lookup yields CDR1 PRHDT and CDR2 FYEKMQ (reference sequence). The CDR3 DNA reads as TGTGCCAGCAGCTCCGGGGGTGGCTACACCTTC. Its protein is CASSSGGGYTF.

This clone has only a few counts. The chain links TRBV6-5 to TRBJ1-2; no clear D. Germline V gene lookup returns CDR1 MNHEY and CDR2 SVGAGI. Deletions cut 2 bases from V and 8 bases from J, with 18 bases between. This CDR3 is 15 amino acids long. The CDR3 loop is CASSYPLLRGWGYTF. The CDR3 DNA reads TGTGCCAGCAGTTACCCATTACTTCGAGGGTGGGGCTACACCTTC.

A few counts support this clone. This chain connects TRBV5-1 to TRBJ2-7, with 8 bases matching TRBD1. CDR3 size: 16 residues. The V and J ends lost 0 bases and 5 bases, in that order; junction bases with no gene match: 10. From germline, CDR1 is SGHRS and CDR2 YFSETQ. The CDR3 DNA follows: TGCGCCAGCAGCTTGGCGGACAGGGAGGATATCCACGAGCAGTACTTC. As protein: CASSLADREDIHEQYF.

The chain employs TRBV13 and TRBJ2-3; 7 bases fit TRBD2. The CDR3 is 16 residues long. Germline V CDR1 and CDR2: PRHDT, FYEKMQ (reference sequence). Germline trimming cut 4 bases from V and 6 bases from J; bases unmatched to any gene: 13. Here the CDR3 reads CASSWSRAGRSDTQYF. DNA for the CDR3: TGTGCCAGCAGCTGGAGCCGAGCGGGGCGGTCGGATACGCAGTATTTT.

The chain couples TRBV4-3 to TRBJ2-2; tentatively, D is TRBD1 (6 bases). The germline V gene encodes CDR1 LGHNA and CDR2 YSLEER. The CDR3 sequence is 16 residues long. The V and J ends lost 4 bases and 1 base respectively, with 13 bases between them. CDR3 sequence reads: CASSREDSRNTGELFF. Written as DNA, the CDR3 is TGCGCCAGCAGCCGCGAGGACAGCCGGAACACCGGGGAGCTGTTTTTT.

This chain uses TRBV6-1 with TRBJ2-7; tentatively, D is TRBD2 (6 bases). V was clipped by 3 bases and J by 6 bases, with 18 bases between them. Germline CDR1 is MNHNS and CDR2 is SASEGT. The length of the CDR3 is 15 residues. The DNA for the CDR3 is TGTGCCAGCAGTGATGGTGGGGCAGGGAGGCGCGAGCAGTACTTC. Its protein product is CASSDGGAGRREQYF.

V usage is TRBV7-9 and J usage is TRBJ2-1, with TRBD2 matching 9 bases. Trimming took 3 bases from V and 8 from J; bases not matched to a gene: 11. CDR1 SEHNR and CDR2 FQNEAQ come from the germline V gene (reference sequence). The CDR3 is 16 residues long. The CDR3 DNA sequence: TGTGCCAGCAGCTTCTCGCCGGGCGGGGGGGCAGATGAGCAGTTCTTC. This translates into CASSFSPGGGADEQFF.

The chain recombines TRBV2 with TRBJ1-5, with a tentative D call TRBD1 (6 bases). The CDR3 runs 15 residues. V was cut by 8 bases and J by 0 bases, with 14 bases left in between. From germline, CDR1 is SNHLY and CDR2 FYNNEI. Written as DNA, the CDR3 is TGTGCCAGCCATTTACAGGGTTCTAGCAATCAGCCCCAGCATTTT. It codes for CASHLQGSSNQPQHF.

The V gene is TRBV7-2, the J gene TRBJ1-6; 10 nucleotides match TRBD1. CDR3 length: 15 amino acids. The J segment lost 10 bases and the V segment lost 1 base, leaving 4 bases of the junction unmatched. Germline values: CDR1 SGHTA, CDR2 FQGNSA. In DNA form, the CDR3 reads TGTGCCAGCAGCTTAGGGACAGGGGGATACTCACCCCTCCACTTT. It specifies CASSLGTGGYSPLHF.

This chain links TRBV15 with TRBJ2-5, with D uncertain. Deletions cut 0 bases from V and 2 bases from J, with 7 bases between. This CDR3 is built from 14 residues. The germline V gene has CDR1 LNHNV and CDR2 YYDKDF (reference sequence). CDR3 DNA: TGTGCCACCAGCAGAGATCAGGCTCAAGAGACCCAGTACTTC. This codes for CATSRDQAQETQYF. The full variable domain, with the rest looked up from reference TRBV15 and TRBJ2-5, is DAMVIQNPRYQVTQFGKPVTLSCSQTLNHNVMYWYQQKSSQAPKLLFHYYDKDFNNEADTPDNFQSRRPNTSFCFLDIRSPGLGDTAMYLCATSRDQAQETQYFGPGTRLLVL.

The chain combines TRBV5-1 with TRBJ2-1; 10 nucleotides line up with TRBD2. This CDR3 comprises 16 residues. The germline V gene encodes CDR1 SGHRS and CDR2 YFSETQ. The junction had 10 bases not matched to a gene; V was cut back by 4 bases and J by 6 bases. The CDR3 sequence: CASSPGSGGGFNEQFF. The CDR3 DNA sequence: TGCGCCAGCAGCCCGGGAAGCGGGGGGGGGTTCAATGAGCAGTTCTTC.

This clone appeared a few times. The gene calls are TRBV5-1 and TRBJ2-5; D not resolved. The closer fit of TRBJ2-7 to the DNA end suggests the J call may be wrong. The CDR3 length is 12 residues. CDR1 SGHRS and CDR2 YFSETQ come from the germline V gene. The CDR3 spells CASSPNYYEQYF. The CDR3 nucleotides read TGCGCCAGCAGCCCGAACTATTACGAGCAGTACTTC.

The V call is TRBV28, the J call TRBJ2-7; TRBD1 agrees at 7 bases. Per the germline V gene, CDR1 is MDHEN and CDR2 is SYDVKM. V gave up 6 bases and J gave up 3 bases; unmatched junction bases: 5. The CDR3 totals 13 residues. The CDR3 coding sequence is TGTGCCAGCAGAAATTCAGGGGGCTACGAGCAGTACTTC. Translated, it gives CASRNSGGYEQYF. The full variable domain, its missing parts supplied by reference TRBV28 and TRBJ2-7, is DVKVTQSSRYLVKRTGEKVFLECVQDMDHENMFWYRQDPGLGLRLIYFSYDVKMKEKGDIPEGYSVSREKKERFSLILESASTNQTSMYLCASRNSGGYEQYFGPGTRLTVT.

This clone showed up just a few times. The chain employs TRBV7-2 and TRBJ1-5; D unresolved. The V gene lost 3 bases and the J gene lost 2 bases, with 8 bases spanning the gap. This CDR3 comprises 14 residues. Germline V gene sequence: CDR1 SGHTA, CDR2 FQGNSA. The CDR3 sequence is CASSFQAGNQPQHF. CDR3 DNA sequence: TGTGCCAGCAGCTTTCAAGCGGGCAATCAGCCCCAGCATTTT.

V usage is TRBV9 and J usage is TRBJ2-2; D gene ambiguous. The CDR3 consists of 14 residues. CDR1 is SGDLS, CDR2 YYNGEE, per germline. V lost 0 bases and J lost 6, with 9 bases in between. CDR3 protein: CASSVAGFAGELFF. As DNA, the CDR3 is TGTGCCAGCAGCGTAGCCGGTTTTGCCGGGGAGCTGTTTTTT.

This clone was picked up a small number of times. V usage is TRBV9 and J usage is TRBJ2-3; no definite D call. Germline lookup yields CDR1 SGDLS and CDR2 YYNGEE. Trimming removed 0 bases at V and 2 bases at J, with 13 bases between. This CDR3 contains 16 residues. Written as DNA, the CDR3 is TGTGCCAGCAGCGTAGCTACGACATTGGCCACAGATACGCAGTATTTT. Amino acid sequence: CASSVATTLATDTQYF.

This clone appeared a few times. Here the CDR3 reads CASSPRKPGQGNYGNTIYF. The CDR3 nucleotides read TGTGCCAGCAGCCCAAGGAAACCGGGACAGGGAAACTATGGAAACACCATATATTTT. V gene TRBV7-9 combines with J gene TRBJ1-3, with 9 positions matching TRBD1. The CDR3 contains 19 residues. V shed 5 bases and J 3 bases; nucleotides not matched to a gene: 17. The germline gives CDR1 SEHNR, CDR2 FQNEAQ (reference sequence).

The table lists this clone with a few counts. V and J are TRBV7-2 and TRBJ2-5; 8 bases fit TRBD2. V lost 1 base and J lost 4; bases outside the gene matches: 8. From germline, CDR1 is SGHTA and CDR2 FQGNSA. The CDR3 consists of 16 residues. The CDR3 nucleotides are TGTGCCAGCAGCTTAGGAGCGGGGGTGTTGTCAGAGACCCAGTACTTC. Translated: CASSLGAGVLSETQYF.